The clone carrying this TCR beta chain occurred a few times. The CDR3 length is 17 residues. Trimming took 10 bases from V and 0 from J, leaving 24 bases between them. CDR1 is ENHRY, CDR2 SYGVKD, per germline. The data were produced by immunoSEQ multiplex PCR, yet TCRdb's version contains in-frame clones alone and is incomplete. The sample records fewer than 45,000 clones, around four fifths being singletons. The sample originates from a study of blood T cell repertoires in COVID-19. Sample: peripheral blood. This rearrangement joins TRBV10-3 to TRBJ1-2, with no clear D. This receptor was taken from a human donor in a cohort sampled during active COVID-19. The CDR3 region has the DNA TGTGCCAGCCCGATAGCCCCTAGGCCTCGAGCTAACTATGGCTACACCTTC. Translation: CASPIAPRPRANYGYTF.